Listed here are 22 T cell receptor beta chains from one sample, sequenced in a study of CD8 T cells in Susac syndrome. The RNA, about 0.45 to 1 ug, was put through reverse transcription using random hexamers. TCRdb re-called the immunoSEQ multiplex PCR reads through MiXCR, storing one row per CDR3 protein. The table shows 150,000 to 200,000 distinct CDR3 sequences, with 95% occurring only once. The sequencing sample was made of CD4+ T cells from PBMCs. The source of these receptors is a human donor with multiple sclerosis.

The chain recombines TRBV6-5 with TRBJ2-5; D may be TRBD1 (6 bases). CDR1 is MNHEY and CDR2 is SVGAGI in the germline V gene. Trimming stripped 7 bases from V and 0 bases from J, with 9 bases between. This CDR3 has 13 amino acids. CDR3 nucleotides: TGTGCCAGCAAAACAGGGAACCAAGAGACCCAGTACTTC. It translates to CASKTGNQETQYF.

CDR3 in amino acids: CSVDKGTGYPYEQYF. DNA of the CDR3: TGCAGCGTTGATAAAGGGACAGGTTATCCCTACGAGCAGTACTTC. The chain uses TRBV29-1 and TRBJ2-7; 8 nucleotides agree with TRBD1. V lost 3 bases and J lost 2; bases outside the gene matches: 9. The V gene's germline CDR1 is SQVTM and CDR2 ANQGSEA. The CDR3 covers 15 residues.

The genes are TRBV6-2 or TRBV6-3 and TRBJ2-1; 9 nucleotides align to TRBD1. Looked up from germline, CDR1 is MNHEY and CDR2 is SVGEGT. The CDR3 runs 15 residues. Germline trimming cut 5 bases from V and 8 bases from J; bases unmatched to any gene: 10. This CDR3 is CASSAQGARVDEQFF. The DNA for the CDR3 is TGTGCCAGCAGTGCACAGGGGGCGAGGGTGGATGAGCAGTTCTTC.

CDR3 sequence: CSPGGAGILALHF. The CDR3 coding sequence is TGCAGTCCCGGGGGGGCAGGGATCTTAGCCCTCCACTTT. V and J are TRBV20-1 and TRBJ1-6; D perhaps matches TRBD1 (6 bases). Germline loops: CDR1 DFQATT, CDR2 SNEGSKA (reference sequence). Trimming cost V 8 bases and J 14 bases, with 22 bases left between them. The CDR3 has 13 residues.

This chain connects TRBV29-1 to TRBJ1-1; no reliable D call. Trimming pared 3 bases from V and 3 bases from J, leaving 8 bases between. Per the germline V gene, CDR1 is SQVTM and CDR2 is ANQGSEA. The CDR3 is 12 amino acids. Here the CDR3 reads CSVDGVYTEAFF. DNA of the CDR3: TGCAGCGTTGATGGGGTTTACACTGAAGCTTTCTTT.

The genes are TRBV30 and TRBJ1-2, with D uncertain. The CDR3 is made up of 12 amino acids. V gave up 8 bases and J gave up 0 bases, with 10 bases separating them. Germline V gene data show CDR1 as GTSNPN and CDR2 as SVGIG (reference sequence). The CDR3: CAGTKTNYGYTF. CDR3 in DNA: TGTGCCGGTACTAAGACTAACTATGGCTACACCTTC.

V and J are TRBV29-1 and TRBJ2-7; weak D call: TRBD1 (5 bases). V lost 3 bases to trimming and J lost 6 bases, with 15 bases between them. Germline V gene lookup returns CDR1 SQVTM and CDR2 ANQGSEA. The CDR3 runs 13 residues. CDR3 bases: TGCAGCGTTGATGCCGGTAACACAGGCGAGCAGTACTTC. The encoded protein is CSVDAGNTGEQYF.

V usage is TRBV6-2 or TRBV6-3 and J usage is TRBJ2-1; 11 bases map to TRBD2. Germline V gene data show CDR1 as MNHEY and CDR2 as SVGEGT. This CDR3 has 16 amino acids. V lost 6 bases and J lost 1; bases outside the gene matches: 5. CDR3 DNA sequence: TGTGCCAGCAGGGATTTAGCGGGGGGGTCCTACAATGAGCAGTTCTTC. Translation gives CASRDLAGGSYNEQFF.

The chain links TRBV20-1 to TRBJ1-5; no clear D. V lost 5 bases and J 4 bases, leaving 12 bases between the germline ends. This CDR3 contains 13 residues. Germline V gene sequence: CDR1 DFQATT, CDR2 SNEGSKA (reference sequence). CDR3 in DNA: TGCAGTGCTCAGACGGATACTAATCAGCCCCAGCATTTT. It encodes CSAQTDTNQPQHF.

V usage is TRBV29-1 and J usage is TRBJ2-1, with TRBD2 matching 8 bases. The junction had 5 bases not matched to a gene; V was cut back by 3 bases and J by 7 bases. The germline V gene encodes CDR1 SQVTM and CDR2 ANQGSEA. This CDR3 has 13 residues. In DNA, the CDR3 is TGCAGCGTTGATGATCTAGCGGGTAATGAGCAGTTCTTC. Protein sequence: CSVDDLAGNEQFF.

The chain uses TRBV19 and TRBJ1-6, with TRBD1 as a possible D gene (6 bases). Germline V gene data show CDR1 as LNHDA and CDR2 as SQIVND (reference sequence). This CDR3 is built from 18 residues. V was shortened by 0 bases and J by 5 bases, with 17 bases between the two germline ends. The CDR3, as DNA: TGTGCCAGTAGTATAGAAGCCCGACAGGCGGGGAATAATTCACCCCTCCACTTT. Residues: CASSIEARQAGNNSPLHF.

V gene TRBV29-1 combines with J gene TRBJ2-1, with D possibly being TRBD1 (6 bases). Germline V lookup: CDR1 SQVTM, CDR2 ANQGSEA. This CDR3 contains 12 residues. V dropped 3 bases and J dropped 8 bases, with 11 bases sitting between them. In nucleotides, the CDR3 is TGCAGCGTTGACGGACAGTACGATGAGCAGTTCTTC. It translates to CSVDGQYDEQFF.

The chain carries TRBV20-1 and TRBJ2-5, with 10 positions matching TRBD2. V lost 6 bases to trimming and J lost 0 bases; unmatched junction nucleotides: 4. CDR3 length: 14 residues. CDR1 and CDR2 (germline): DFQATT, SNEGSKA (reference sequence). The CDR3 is CSALAGAYQETQYF. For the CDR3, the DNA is TGCAGTGCGCTAGCGGGGGCTTACCAAGAGACCCAGTACTTC.

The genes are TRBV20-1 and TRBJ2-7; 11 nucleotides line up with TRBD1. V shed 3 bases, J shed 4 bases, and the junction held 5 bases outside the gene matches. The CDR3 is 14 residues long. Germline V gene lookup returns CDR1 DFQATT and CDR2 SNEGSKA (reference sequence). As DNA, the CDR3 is TGCAGTGCTAGGGACAGGGGGCGCATTTACGAGCAGTACTTC. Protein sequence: CSARDRGRIYEQYF.

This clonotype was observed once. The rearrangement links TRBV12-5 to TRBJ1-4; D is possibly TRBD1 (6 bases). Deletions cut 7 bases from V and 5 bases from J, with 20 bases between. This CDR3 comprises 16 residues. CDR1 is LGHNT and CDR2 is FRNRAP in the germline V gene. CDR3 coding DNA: TGTGCTAGTGCCTCCTATGCGGGGGCGAAGAATGAAAAACTGTTTTTT. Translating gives CASASYAGAKNEKLFF.

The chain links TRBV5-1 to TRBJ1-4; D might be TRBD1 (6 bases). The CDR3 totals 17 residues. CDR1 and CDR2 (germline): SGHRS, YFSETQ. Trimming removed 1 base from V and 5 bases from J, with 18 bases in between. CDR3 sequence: CASSLQPTGTLNEKLFF. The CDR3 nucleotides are TGCGCCAGCAGCTTGCAACCAACCGGGACACTGAATGAAAAACTGTTTTTT.

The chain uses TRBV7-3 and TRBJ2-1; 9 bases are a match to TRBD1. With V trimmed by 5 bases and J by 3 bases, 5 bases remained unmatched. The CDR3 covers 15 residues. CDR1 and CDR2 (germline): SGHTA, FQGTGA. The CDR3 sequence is CASSTAGQGYNEQFF. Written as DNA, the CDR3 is TGTGCCAGCAGCACAGCGGGACAGGGCTACAATGAGCAGTTCTTC.

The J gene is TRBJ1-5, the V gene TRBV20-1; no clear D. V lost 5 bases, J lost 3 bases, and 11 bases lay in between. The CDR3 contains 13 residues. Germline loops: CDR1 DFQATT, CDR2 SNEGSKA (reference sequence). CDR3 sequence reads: CSALDTSNQPQHF. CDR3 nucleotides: TGCAGTGCTCTAGACACCTCCAATCAGCCCCAGCATTTT.

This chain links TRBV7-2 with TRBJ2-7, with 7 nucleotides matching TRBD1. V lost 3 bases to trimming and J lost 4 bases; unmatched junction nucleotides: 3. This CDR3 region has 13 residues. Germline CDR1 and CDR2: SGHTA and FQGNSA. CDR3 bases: TGTGCCAGCAGCTTGACAGGGTTTTACGAGCAGTACTTC. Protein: CASSLTGFYEQYF.

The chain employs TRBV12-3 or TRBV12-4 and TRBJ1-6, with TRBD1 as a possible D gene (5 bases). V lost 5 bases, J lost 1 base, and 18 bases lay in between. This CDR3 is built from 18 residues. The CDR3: CASSTGGDLWSYNSPLHF. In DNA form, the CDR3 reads TGTGCCAGCAGTACAGGAGGGGATCTTTGGTCCTATAATTCACCCCTCCACTTT.

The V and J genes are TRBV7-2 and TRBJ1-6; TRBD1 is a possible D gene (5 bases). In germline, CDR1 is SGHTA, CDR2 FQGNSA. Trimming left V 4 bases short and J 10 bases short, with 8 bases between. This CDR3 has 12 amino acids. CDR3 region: CASSSRGSPLHF. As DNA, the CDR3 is TGTGCCAGCAGCTCCCGGGGGTCACCCCTCCACTTT.

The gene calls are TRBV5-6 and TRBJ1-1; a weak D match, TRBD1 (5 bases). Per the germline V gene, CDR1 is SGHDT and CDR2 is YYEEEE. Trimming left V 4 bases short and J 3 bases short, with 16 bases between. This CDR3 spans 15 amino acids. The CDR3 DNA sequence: TGTGCCAGCAGCCACCAACAGGTGTGGGACACTGAAGCTTTCTTT. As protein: CASSHQQVWDTEAFF.